This T cell receptor (beta chain) was profiled in a study of cytomegalovirus exposure and HLA in healthy donors. PCR used 60 Vbeta primers and 13 Jbeta primers. Here immunoSEQ multiplex PCR was the method, and the copy in TCRdb shows in-frame clones only, minus some. The profile covers about 130,000 clones, with 81% appearing a single time and roughly 4% taken by the ten largest. Every donor was a healthy person donating bone marrow. With V trimmed by 0 bases and J by 8 bases, 8 bases remained unmatched. CDR3 length: 16 residues. Per the germline V gene, CDR1 is MNHNY and CDR2 is SVGAGI (reference sequence).

The V call is TRBV6-6, the J call TRBJ2-1; 9 bases are shared with TRBD2. The TCR comes from a man between 18 and 35 years old in good health and CMV-seropositive. The sequenced sample consisted of PBMCs. CDR3 bases: TGTGCCAGCAGTTACTCGAAGCCGACTAGCGGCTATGAGCAGTTCTTC. As protein: CASSYSKPTSGYEQFF.